The 30 T cell receptor beta chains in this list originate from one sample, sequenced in a study of cytomegalovirus exposure and HLA in healthy donors. Produced via immunoSEQ multiplex PCR; TCRdb's table is partial and in-frame only. The sample lists fewer than 85,000 clones; roughly 94% were seen once. Sequencing was done on a sample of PBMCs. Receptors were obtained from a woman under 30 in good health and CMV-seronegative.

The chain joins TRBV5-1 to TRBJ1-1; 8 bases are a match to TRBD1. Germline CDR1 is SGHRS and CDR2 is YFSETQ. The CDR3 length is 14 residues. V dropped 3 bases and J dropped 10; count of bases not matched to a gene: 11. CDR3 nucleotide sequence: TGCGCCAGCAGCTCCCTCGGACAGGGCATCCGAGCTTTCTTT. Protein: CASSSLGQGIRAFF.

The V and J genes are TRBV5-4 and TRBJ2-1; D gene uncertain. The CDR3 is made up of 18 amino acids. V was pared by 2 bases and J by 0 bases, with 18 bases between. CDR1 and CDR2 (germline): SGHNT, YYREEE (reference sequence). Written as DNA, the CDR3 is TGTGCCAGCAGCTTTGGTACGCTCGTATGGAGCTCCTACAATGAGCAGTTCTTC. It encodes CASSFGTLVWSSYNEQFF.

This chain links TRBV30 with TRBJ2-7, with 13 bases matching TRBD2. Germline V gives CDR1 GTSNPN, CDR2 SVGIG (reference sequence). The V segment lost 3 bases and the J segment 7 bases; nucleotides outside the gene matches: 18. This CDR3 spans 18 amino acids. CDR3 sequence: CAWSAMTSGGPPLGEQYF. The DNA of the CDR3 is TGTGCCTGGAGCGCGATGACTAGCGGGGGGCCTCCCTTAGGGGAGCAGTACTTC. Full variable domain (remainder filled in from reference TRBV30 and TRBJ2-7): SQTIHQWPATLVQPVGSPLSLECTVEGTSNPNLYWYRQAAGRGLQLLFYSVGIGQISSEVPQNLSASRPQDRQFILSSKKLLLSDSGFYLCAWSAMTSGGPPLGEQYFGPGTRLTVT.

The chain carries TRBV18 and TRBJ2-7, with D tentatively TRBD2 (5 bases). The V end lost 0 bases, the J end lost 4 bases, and 16 bases lay between the germline ends. The CDR3 is 16 amino acids. Looked up from germline, CDR1 is KGHSH and CDR2 is LQKENI. As DNA, the CDR3 is TGTGCCAGCTCACCACCCAGAGGAGGTCGGTTTTACGAGCAGTACTTC. It specifies CASSPPRGGRFYEQYF.

J is TRBJ1-1 and V is TRBV7-9; D uncertain. CDR1 is SEHNR and CDR2 is FQNEAQ in the germline V gene (reference sequence). V was pared by 2 bases and J by 1 base, with 8 bases between. CDR3 length: 14 residues. The CDR3 region is CASSLSVGNTEAFF. DNA of the CDR3: TGTGCCAGCAGCTTAAGCGTTGGGAACACTGAAGCTTTCTTT.

The chain combines TRBV2 with TRBJ2-5; a weak D match, TRBD2 (6 bases). Trimming removed 8 bases at V and 2 bases at J, with 15 bases between. This CDR3 has 14 amino acids. Germline CDR1 and CDR2: SNHLY and FYNNEI. The CDR3 loop is CASLEGRGQETQYF. The CDR3 region has the DNA TGTGCCAGCCTAGAAGGCCGGGGGCAAGAGACCCAGTACTTC. The whole variable domain, remainder taken from reference TRBV2 and TRBJ2-5, is EPEVTQTPSHQVTQMGQEVILRCVPISNHLYFYWYRQILGQKVEFLVSFYNNEISEKSEIFDDQFSVERPDGSNFTLKIRSTKLEDSAMYFCASLEGRGQETQYFGPGTRLLVL.

The chain recombines TRBV9 with TRBJ1-2; D is possibly TRBD1 (5 bases). The CDR3 covers 17 residues. The V and J ends lost 3 bases and 1 base respectively, with 19 bases between them. Germline CDR1 and CDR2: SGDLS and YYNGEE. CDR3 in DNA: TGTGCCAGCAGCGAGCCGACAGCTAAGGACCGTAACTATGGCTACACCTTC. This translates into CASSEPTAKDRNYGYTF. Based on the CDR3 plus reference TRBV9 and TRBJ1-2, the full variable domain is DSGVTQTPKHLITATGQRVTLRCSPRSGDLSVYWYQQSLDQGLQFLIQYYNGEERAKGNILERFSAQQFPDLHSELNLSSLELGDSALYFCASSEPTAKDRNYGYTFGSGTRLTVV.

V and J are TRBV5-1 and TRBJ1-1; unclear D gene. V lost 5 bases, J lost 3 bases, and 11 bases lay in between. This CDR3 region has 13 residues. CDR1 is SGHRS and CDR2 is YFSETQ in the germline V gene. In DNA, the CDR3 is TGCGCCAGCAGGAATCAGGATGACACTGAAGCTTTCTTT. The encoded protein is CASRNQDDTEAFF.

The chain employs TRBV7-8 and TRBJ2-7, with D possibly being TRBD1 (5 bases). Germline CDR1 is SGHVS and CDR2 is FQNEAQ. V lost 1 base and J lost 3, with 10 bases in between. The CDR3 extends over 14 amino acids. CDR3 region: CASSLGTISYEQYF. The CDR3 DNA reads TGTGCCAGCAGCTTAGGGACAATTAGCTACGAGCAGTACTTC.

The V and J genes are TRBV9 and TRBJ2-7; TRBD2 might be the D (6 bases). From germline, CDR1 is SGDLS and CDR2 YYNGEE. V was shortened by 0 bases and J by 3 bases, with 10 bases between the two germline ends. This CDR3 is 14 amino acids long. The DNA for the CDR3 is TGTGCCAGCAGCGTAGCTTTTAGCGGCTACGAGCAGTACTTC. It specifies CASSVAFSGYEQYF.

This rearrangement joins TRBV6-1 to TRBJ2-5; D is unresolved. Trimming cost V 8 bases and J 1 base, with 11 bases left between them. The germline V gene has CDR1 MNHNS and CDR2 SASEGT. The CDR3 length is 13 residues. The DNA of the CDR3 is TGTGCCAGCGATTGGGCCAGCCAAGAGACCCAGTACTTC. It encodes CASDWASQETQYF.

This chain connects TRBV6-6 to TRBJ1-6, with 8 bases identical to TRBD1. Trimming removed 7 bases from V and 3 bases from J; junction bases left unmatched: 8. Germline-derived CDR1 and CDR2 are MNHNY and SVGAGI (reference sequence). This CDR3 spans 16 amino acids. CDR3 loop: CASTGTGQGYNSPLHF. The CDR3 bases are TGTGCCAGCACAGGAACTGGACAGGGCTATAATTCACCCCTCCACTTT.

The J gene is TRBJ1-6, the V gene TRBV19; TRBD1 matches 7 bases. CDR3 length: 15 residues. Trimming removed 5 bases from V and 10 bases from J; junction bases left unmatched: 11. CDR1 is LNHDA and CDR2 is SQIVND in the germline V gene (reference sequence). CDR3 in amino acids: CASSGTTGKGSPLHF. For the CDR3, the DNA is TGTGCCAGTAGTGGTACGACAGGGAAGGGATCACCCCTCCACTTT.

This clone was recorded only once. This rearrangement joins TRBV9 to TRBJ1-1; no clear D gene. Germline V gives CDR1 SGDLS, CDR2 YYNGEE. The CDR3 runs 16 residues. V gave up 0 bases and J gave up 4 bases, with 16 bases separating them. CDR3 DNA sequence: TGTGCCAGCAGCGTAGACCCTCGAGGGTTGGGCACTGAAGCTTTCTTT. Its protein product is CASSVDPRGLGTEAFF.

V gene TRBV18 combines with J gene TRBJ2-1; TRBD1 aligns across 9 bases. V was pared by 4 bases and J by 5 bases, with 3 bases of the junction left unmatched. CDR1 is KGHSH, CDR2 LQKENI, per germline. The CDR3 sequence is 14 residues long. The CDR3 is CASSRWTGDNEQFF. The CDR3 DNA is TGTGCCAGCTCACGCTGGACAGGGGACAATGAGCAGTTCTTC.

This sequence joins TRBV28 and TRBJ1-2; 7 bases agree with TRBD1. The CDR3 has 13 residues. The ends lost 5 bases at V and 5 bases at J; junction bases unmatched: 5. Germline CDR1 and CDR2: MDHEN and SYDVKM. In DNA, the CDR3 is TGTGCCAGCAGTCCAACAGGGGTGTATGGCTACACCTTC. Translated, it gives CASSPTGVYGYTF.

V and J are TRBV5-3 and TRBJ2-1; D gene unclear. TRBV5-3 is noted as an ORF with a role that remains uncertain. V lost 1 base and J 4 bases, leaving 12 bases between the germline ends. CDR3 length: 15 amino acids. The DNA of the CDR3 is TGTGCCAGAAGCTTGCTGCAGGCCAGATACAATGAGCAGTTCTTC. Translated, it gives CARSLLQARYNEQFF.

The chain combines TRBV25-1 with TRBJ2-1; 9 bases align to TRBD2. V lost 8 bases and J lost 9; bases outside the gene matches: 11. Per germline, CDR1 MGHDK and CDR2 SYGVNS. This CDR3 region has 14 residues. CDR3 DNA: TGTGCCAGCGGGGGTAGCGGGGGCACCGGTGAGCAGTTCTTC. Its translation: CASGGSGGTGEQFF.

This chain uses TRBV6-1 with TRBJ2-1, with D hard to call. The CDR3 length is 15 residues. V lost 1 base and J 1 base, leaving 8 bases between the germline ends. The germline V gene encodes CDR1 MNHNS and CDR2 SASEGT. The CDR3 is CASSEEEASYNEQFF. CDR3 DNA sequence: TGTGCCAGCAGTGAAGAAGAAGCGTCCTACAATGAGCAGTTCTTC.

Only one count was recorded for this clone. The chain carries TRBV20-1 and TRBJ1-1; D is unresolved. CDR3 length equals 11 residues. V dropped 4 bases and J dropped 3 bases, with 6 bases sitting between them. CDR1 is DFQATT, CDR2 SNEGSKA, per germline (reference sequence). CDR3 sequence: CSATPDTEAFF. CDR3 nucleotides: TGCAGTGCTACCCCCGACACTGAAGCTTTCTTT.

J is TRBJ2-2 and V is TRBV5-1; a possible D gene is TRBD2 (5 bases). The CDR3 has 15 amino acids. In germline, CDR1 is SGHRS, CDR2 YFSETQ. Trimming pared 0 bases from V and 3 bases from J, leaving 9 bases between. CDR3 sequence reads: CASSLVRVYTGELFF. In DNA form, the CDR3 reads TGCGCCAGCAGCTTGGTGAGGGTGTACACCGGGGAGCTGTTTTTT.

The chain uses TRBV29-1 and TRBJ2-7; 9 positions agree with TRBD1. Germline values: CDR1 SQVTM, CDR2 ANQGSEA. The CDR3 sequence is 13 residues long. Unmatched junction bases numbered 6, after V lost 6 bases and J lost 3 bases. The CDR3 region is CSVVDRGNYEQYF. Here the CDR3 DNA reads TGCAGCGTCGTGGACAGGGGAAACTACGAGCAGTACTTC.

V and J are TRBV20-1 and TRBJ2-1, with D possibly TRBD2 on 5 matching bases. The V and J ends lost 7 bases and 10 bases respectively, with 14 bases between them. The CDR3 is 11 residues long. The germline gives CDR1 DFQATT, CDR2 SNEGSKA (reference sequence). The CDR3 DNA follows: TGCAGTGGGAGACTACAAAGGGAGCAGTTCTTC. Its translation is CSGRLQREQFF.

This clone was counted a single time. CDR3 bases: TGTGCCAGCTCACCCCGTAGTCTCGGAAACACCATATATTTT. Protein product: CASSPRSLGNTIYF. This chain uses TRBV18 with TRBJ1-3; D unclear. In germline, CDR1 is KGHSH, CDR2 LQKENI. The V and J ends lost 3 bases and 4 bases respectively, with 10 bases between them. The CDR3 extends over 14 amino acids.

The rearrangement uses TRBV9 and TRBJ2-2; the D is unclear. V was cut by 2 bases and J by 3 bases, with 11 bases left in between. Germline V lookup: CDR1 SGDLS, CDR2 YYNGEE. The CDR3 is 15 amino acids. The CDR3 region has the DNA TGTGCCAGCAGCGTTAGACTCCGTGACACCGGGGAGCTGTTTTTT. This translates into CASSVRLRDTGELFF.

This sequence joins TRBV28 and TRBJ2-3, with a weak D call TRBD1 (5 bases). This CDR3 is built from 15 residues. Trimming removed 3 bases from V and 7 bases from J, with 17 bases in between. Germline CDR1 MDHEN, CDR2 SYDVKM. The CDR3 DNA follows: TGTGCCAGCAGTTTCTCAGGGTCCGCTATCAATACGCAGTATTTT. It codes for CASSFSGSAINTQYF. The full variable domain, its missing parts supplied by reference TRBV28 and TRBJ2-3, is DVKVTQSSRYLVKRTGEKVFLECVQDMDHENMFWYRQDPGLGLRLIYFSYDVKMKEKGDIPEGYSVSREKKERFSLILESASTNQTSMYLCASSFSGSAINTQYFGPGTRLTVL.

This chain links TRBV5-5 with TRBJ1-4; D remains unclear. Trimming cost V 1 base and J 6 bases, with 10 bases left between them. The CDR3 runs to 14 residues. Germline V gene lookup returns CDR1 SGHKS and CDR2 YYEKEE (reference sequence). CDR3 residues: CASSLRSHHEKLFF. The DNA for the CDR3 is TGTGCCAGCAGCTTGCGCAGTCATCATGAAAAACTGTTTTTT.

This chain joins TRBV4-3 and TRBJ1-1, with 8 bases lining up with TRBD1. V lost 0 bases, J lost 9 bases, and 6 bases stayed unmatched. The CDR3 consists of 14 residues. CDR1 and CDR2 (germline): LGHNA, YSLEER. CDR3 nucleotide sequence: TGCGCCAGCAGCCAAGACAGGGGGCGGAGGAAAGCTTTCTTT. Its translation: CASSQDRGRRKAFF.

This clone was detected once. V and J are TRBV28 and TRBJ2-3; TRBD1 is a possible D gene (7 bases). V lost 4 bases and J 4 bases, leaving 18 bases between the germline ends. Germline CDR1 reads MDHEN; CDR2 reads SYDVKM. The CDR3 is 16 amino acids. The CDR3 here is CASSSQPQGGPDTQYF. In nucleotides, the CDR3 is TGTGCCAGCAGTTCTCAACCCCAGGGGGGCCCAGATACGCAGTATTTT.

V and J are TRBV14 and TRBJ1-2; D not resolved. V lost 0 bases and J 2 bases, leaving 13 bases between the germline ends. This CDR3 comprises 16 residues. Germline assignment: CDR1 SGHDN and CDR2 FVKESK. This CDR3 is CASSQDSGLPNYGYTF. DNA for the CDR3: TGTGCCAGCAGCCAAGATTCAGGACTTCCAAACTATGGCTACACCTTC. The entire variable domain, with the rest obtained from reference TRBV14 and TRBJ1-2, is as follows: EAGVTQFPSHSVIEKGQTVTLRCDPISGHDNLYWYRRVMGKEIKFLLHFVKESKQDESGMPNNRFLAERTGGTYSTLKVQPAELEDSGVYFCASSQDSGLPNYGYTFGSGTRLTVV.